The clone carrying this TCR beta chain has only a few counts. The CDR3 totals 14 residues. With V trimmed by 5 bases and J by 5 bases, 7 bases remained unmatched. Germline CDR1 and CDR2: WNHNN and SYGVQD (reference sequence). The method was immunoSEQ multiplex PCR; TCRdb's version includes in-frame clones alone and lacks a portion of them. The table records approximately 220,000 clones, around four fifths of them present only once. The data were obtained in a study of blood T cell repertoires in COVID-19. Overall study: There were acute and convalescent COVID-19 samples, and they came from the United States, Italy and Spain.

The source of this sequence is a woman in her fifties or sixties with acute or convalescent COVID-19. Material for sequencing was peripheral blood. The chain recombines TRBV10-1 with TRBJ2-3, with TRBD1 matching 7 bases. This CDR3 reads CASSKGAEVDTQYF. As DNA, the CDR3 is TGCGCCAGCAGTAAGGGGGCCGAGGTAGATACGCAGTATTTT.